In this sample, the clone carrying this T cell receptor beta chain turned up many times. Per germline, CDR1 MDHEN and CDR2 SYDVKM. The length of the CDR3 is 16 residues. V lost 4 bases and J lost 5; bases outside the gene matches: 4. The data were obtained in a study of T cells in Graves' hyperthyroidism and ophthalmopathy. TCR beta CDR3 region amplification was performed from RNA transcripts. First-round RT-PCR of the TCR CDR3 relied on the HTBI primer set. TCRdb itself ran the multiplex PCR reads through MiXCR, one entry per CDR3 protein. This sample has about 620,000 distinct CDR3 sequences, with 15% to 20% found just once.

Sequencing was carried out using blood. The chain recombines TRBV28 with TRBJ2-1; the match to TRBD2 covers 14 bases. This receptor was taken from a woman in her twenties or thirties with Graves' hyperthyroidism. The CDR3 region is CASSWGLAGVNNEQFF. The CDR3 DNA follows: TGTGCCAGCAGTTGGGGACTAGCGGGAGTCAACAATGAGCAGTTCTTC.